This T cell receptor beta chain came from a study of T cells in Graves' hyperthyroidism and ophthalmopathy. General study findings and limits: The blood repertoire included most of the expanded thyroid clonotypes above 0.001. For ophthalmopathy, model prediction preceded onset by a median approximately 6 months.

From RNA transcripts, TCR beta CDR3 regions were amplified. Primed by the HTBI set, a first-round RT-PCR was run on the TCR CDR3. TCRdb redid the calling of the multiplex PCR reads with MiXCR, one entry per CDR3 protein. The profile covers under 750,000 distinct CDR3 sequences, with roughly 20% appearing a single time and 15% to 20% taken by the ten largest. With 0 bases removed from V and 2 bases from J, the gap between germline ends came to 7 bases. Germline V gene sequence: CDR1 SGHRS, CDR2 YFSETQ. The CDR3 runs to 14 residues. Diagnostic assessment was based on clinical symptoms, serum thyroxine and TRAb, thyroid ultrasound and orbital computed tomography. When hyperthyroidism was first diagnosed, the blood sample was taken, preceding any ophthalmopathy symptoms. Ten or more counts support this clonotype. Its target is not known.

The chain uses TRBV5-1 and TRBJ2-3, with D unresolved. This clonotype originated in a woman aged 45-65 years with Graves' hyperthyroidism that later progressed to Graves' ophthalmopathy. The source material was blood. As DNA, the CDR3 is TGCGCCAGCAGCTTGGGCCCAGACACAGATACGCAGTATTTT. This codes for CASSLGPDTDTQYF.